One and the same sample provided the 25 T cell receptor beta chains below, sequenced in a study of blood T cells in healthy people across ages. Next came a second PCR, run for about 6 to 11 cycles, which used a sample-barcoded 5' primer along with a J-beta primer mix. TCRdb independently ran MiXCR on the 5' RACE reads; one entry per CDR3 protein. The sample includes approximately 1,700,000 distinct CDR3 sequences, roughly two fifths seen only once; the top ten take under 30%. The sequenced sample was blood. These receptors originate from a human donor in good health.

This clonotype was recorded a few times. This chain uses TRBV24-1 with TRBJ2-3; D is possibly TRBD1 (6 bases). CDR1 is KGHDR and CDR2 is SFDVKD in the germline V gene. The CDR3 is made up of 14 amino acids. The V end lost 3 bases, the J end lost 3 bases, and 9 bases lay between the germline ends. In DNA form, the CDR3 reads TGTGCCACCAGTGATACAGGGAGTACAGATACGCAGTATTTT. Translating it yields CATSDTGSTDTQYF.

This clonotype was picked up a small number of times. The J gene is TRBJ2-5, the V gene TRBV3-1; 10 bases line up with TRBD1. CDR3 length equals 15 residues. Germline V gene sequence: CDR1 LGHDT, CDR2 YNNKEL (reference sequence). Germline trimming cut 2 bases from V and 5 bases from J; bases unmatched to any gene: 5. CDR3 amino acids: CASSQPDRGRETQYF. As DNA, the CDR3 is TGTGCCAGCAGCCAACCCGACAGGGGGCGGGAGACCCAGTACTTC.

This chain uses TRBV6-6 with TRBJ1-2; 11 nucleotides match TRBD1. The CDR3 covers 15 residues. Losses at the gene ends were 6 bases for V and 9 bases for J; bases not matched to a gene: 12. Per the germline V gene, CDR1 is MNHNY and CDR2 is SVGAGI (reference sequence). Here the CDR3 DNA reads TGTGCCAGCAGACACCCTGGACAGGGGGCTACAAGCTACACCTTC. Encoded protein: CASRHPGQGATSYTF.

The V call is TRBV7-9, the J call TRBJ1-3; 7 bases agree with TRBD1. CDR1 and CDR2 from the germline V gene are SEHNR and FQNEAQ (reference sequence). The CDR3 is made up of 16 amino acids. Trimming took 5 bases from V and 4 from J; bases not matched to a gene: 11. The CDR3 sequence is CASSRLNLGQGNTIYF. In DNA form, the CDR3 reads TGTGCCAGCAGCCGACTTAACTTGGGACAGGGAAACACCATATATTTT.

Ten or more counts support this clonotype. The CDR3 is CASSFGYYEQYF. The CDR3 DNA is TGTGCCAGCAGCTTTGGGTACTACGAGCAGTACTTC. The gene calls are TRBV7-9 and TRBJ2-7; D is unclear. Germline V gene lookup returns CDR1 SEHNR and CDR2 FQNEAQ (reference sequence). This CDR3 has 12 residues. Deletions cut 3 bases from V and 3 bases from J, with 6 bases between.

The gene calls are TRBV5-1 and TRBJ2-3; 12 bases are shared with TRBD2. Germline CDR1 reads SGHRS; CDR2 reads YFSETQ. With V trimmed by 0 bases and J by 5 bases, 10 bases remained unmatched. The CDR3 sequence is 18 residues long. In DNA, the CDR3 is TGCGCCAGCAGCTTGGAGGCTAGCGGGGGGGTTTGGATAGATACGCAGTATTTT. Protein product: CASSLEASGGVWIDTQYF.

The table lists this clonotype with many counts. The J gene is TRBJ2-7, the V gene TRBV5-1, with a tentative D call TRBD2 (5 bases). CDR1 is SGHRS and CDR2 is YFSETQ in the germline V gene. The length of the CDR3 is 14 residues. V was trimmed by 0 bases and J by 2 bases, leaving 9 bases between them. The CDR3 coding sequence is TGCGCCAGCAGCTTGGCTCACGGGGCCTACGAGCAGTACTTC. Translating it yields CASSLAHGAYEQYF.

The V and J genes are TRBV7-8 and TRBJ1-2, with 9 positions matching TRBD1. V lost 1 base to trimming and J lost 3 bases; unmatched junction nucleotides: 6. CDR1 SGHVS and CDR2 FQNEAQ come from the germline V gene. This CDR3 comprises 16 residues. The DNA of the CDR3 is TGTGCCAGCAGCTTAGGACAGGGGGATTATGACTATGGCTACACCTTC. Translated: CASSLGQGDYDYGYTF.

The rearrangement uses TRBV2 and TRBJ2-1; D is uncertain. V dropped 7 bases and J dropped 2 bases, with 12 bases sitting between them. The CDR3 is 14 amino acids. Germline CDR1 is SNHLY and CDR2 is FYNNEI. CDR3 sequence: CASILELPYNEQFF. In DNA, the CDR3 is TGTGCCAGCATCTTGGAGCTCCCCTACAATGAGCAGTTCTTC.

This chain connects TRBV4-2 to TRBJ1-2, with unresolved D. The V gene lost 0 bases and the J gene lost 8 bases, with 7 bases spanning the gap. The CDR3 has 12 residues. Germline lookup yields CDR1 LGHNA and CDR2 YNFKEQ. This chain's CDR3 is CASSQEKGGYTF. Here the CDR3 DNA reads TGTGCCAGCAGCCAAGAGAAGGGAGGCTACACCTTC.

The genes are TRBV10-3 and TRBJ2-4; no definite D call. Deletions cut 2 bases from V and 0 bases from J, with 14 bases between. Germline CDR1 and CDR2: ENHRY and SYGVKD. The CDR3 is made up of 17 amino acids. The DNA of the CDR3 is TGTGCCATCAGTGAGGCAGGACCCCCCGTAGCCAAAAACATTCAGTACTTC. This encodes CAISEAGPPVAKNIQYF.

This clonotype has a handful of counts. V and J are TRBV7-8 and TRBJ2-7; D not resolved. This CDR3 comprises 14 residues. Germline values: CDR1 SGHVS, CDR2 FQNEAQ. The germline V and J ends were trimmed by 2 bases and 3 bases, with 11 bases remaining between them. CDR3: CASSLNSINYEQYF. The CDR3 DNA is TGTGCCAGCAGCTTAAACAGCATTAACTACGAGCAGTACTTC.

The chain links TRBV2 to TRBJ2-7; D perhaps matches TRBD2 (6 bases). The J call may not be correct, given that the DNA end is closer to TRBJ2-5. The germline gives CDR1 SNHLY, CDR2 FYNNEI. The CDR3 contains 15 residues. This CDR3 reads CASSEVPGVGETQYF. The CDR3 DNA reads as TGTGCCAGCAGTGAAGTCCCGGGGGTCGGGGAGACCCAGTACTTC.

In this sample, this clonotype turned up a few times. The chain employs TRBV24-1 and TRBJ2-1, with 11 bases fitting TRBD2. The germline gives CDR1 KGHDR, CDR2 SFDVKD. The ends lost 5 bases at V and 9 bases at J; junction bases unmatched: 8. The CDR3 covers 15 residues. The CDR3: CATSGVAGGISEQFF. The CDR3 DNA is TGTGCCACCAGTGGAGTAGCGGGGGGGATCAGTGAGCAGTTCTTC.

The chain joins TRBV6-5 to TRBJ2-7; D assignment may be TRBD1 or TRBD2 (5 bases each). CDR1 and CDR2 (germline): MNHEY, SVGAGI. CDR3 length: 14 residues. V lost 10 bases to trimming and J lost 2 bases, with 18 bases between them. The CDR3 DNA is TGTGCCACCAAAAAAGGGACGGGCACCTACGAGCAGTACTTC. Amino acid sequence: CATKKGTGTYEQYF.

The DNA for the CDR3 is TGCGCCAGCAGCCCCTGGGCTAGCGGGGGACGCACCTACGAGCAGTACTTC. Translating gives CASSPWASGGRTYEQYF. The V and J genes are TRBV4-1 and TRBJ2-7, with 10 bases aligning to TRBD2. The J segment lost 2 bases and the V segment lost 4 bases, leaving 11 bases of the junction unmatched. There are 17 residues in the CDR3. CDR1 is MGHRA and CDR2 is YSYEKL in the germline V gene.

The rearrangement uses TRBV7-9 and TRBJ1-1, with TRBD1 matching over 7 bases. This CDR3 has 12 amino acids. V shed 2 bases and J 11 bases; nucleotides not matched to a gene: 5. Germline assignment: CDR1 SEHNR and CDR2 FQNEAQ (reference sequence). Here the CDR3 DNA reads TGTGCCAGCAGCTTAAGAGGGGGCTTGGCTTTCTTT. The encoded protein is CASSLRGGLAFF.

The CDR3: CASRGTKVVSDEQFF. The CDR3 DNA reads as TGTGCCAGCAGGGGGACTAAAGTTGTCTCGGATGAGCAGTTCTTC. The chain uses TRBV6-5 and TRBJ2-1, with TRBD2 matching over 7 bases. V lost 6 bases, J lost 8 bases, and 13 bases stayed unmatched. This CDR3 is built from 15 residues. Per germline, CDR1 MNHEY and CDR2 SVGAGI.

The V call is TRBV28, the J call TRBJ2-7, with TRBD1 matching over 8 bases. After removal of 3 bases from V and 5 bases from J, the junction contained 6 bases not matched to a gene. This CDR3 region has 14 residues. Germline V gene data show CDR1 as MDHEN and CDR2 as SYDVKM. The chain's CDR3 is CASSLYRGFDEQYF. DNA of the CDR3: TGTGCCAGCAGTTTGTACAGGGGGTTCGACGAGCAGTACTTC.

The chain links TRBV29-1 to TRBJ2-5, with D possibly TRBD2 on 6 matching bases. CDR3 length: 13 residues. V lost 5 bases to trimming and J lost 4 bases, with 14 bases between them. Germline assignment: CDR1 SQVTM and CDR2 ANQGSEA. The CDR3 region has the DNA TGCAGCGTTTCTTATAGCGGCGGAGAGACCCAGTACTTC. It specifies CSVSYSGGETQYF.

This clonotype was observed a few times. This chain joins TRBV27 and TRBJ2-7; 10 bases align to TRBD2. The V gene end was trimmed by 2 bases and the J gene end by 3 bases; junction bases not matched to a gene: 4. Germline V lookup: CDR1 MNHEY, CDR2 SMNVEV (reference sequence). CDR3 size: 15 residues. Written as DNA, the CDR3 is TGTGCCAGCAGTTTAATGCTAGCGGGGGTCTACGAGCAGTACTTC. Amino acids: CASSLMLAGVYEQYF.

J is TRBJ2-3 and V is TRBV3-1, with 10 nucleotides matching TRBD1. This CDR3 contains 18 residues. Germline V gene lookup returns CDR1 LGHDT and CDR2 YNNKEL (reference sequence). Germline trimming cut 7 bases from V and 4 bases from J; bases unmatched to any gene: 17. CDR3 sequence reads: CASTPPRTGGDFADTQYF. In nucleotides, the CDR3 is TGTGCCAGCACCCCGCCCAGGACAGGGGGGGATTTCGCAGATACGCAGTATTTT.

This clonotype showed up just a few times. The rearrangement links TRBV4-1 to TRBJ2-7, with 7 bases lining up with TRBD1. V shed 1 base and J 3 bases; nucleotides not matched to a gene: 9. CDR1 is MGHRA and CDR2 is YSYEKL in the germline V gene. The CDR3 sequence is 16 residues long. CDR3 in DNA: TGCGCCAGCAGCCAAGGCCCCAGGGGGTTAGGCTACGAGCAGTACTTC. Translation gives CASSQGPRGLGYEQYF.

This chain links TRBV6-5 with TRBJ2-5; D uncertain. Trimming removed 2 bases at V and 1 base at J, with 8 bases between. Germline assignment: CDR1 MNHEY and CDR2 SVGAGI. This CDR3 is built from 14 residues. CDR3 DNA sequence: TGTGCCAGCAGTTACCTGGGCACCCAAGAGACCCAGTACTTC. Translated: CASSYLGTQETQYF.

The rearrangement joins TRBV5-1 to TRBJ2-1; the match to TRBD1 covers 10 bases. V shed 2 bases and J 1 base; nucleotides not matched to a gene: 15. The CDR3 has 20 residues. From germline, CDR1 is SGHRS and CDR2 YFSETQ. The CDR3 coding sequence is TGCGCCAGCAGCTTAGGACCGGGACAGGGGTGGCCAGGTTCCTACAATGAGCAGTTCTTC. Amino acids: CASSLGPGQGWPGSYNEQFF.